This entry concerns a single T cell receptor (beta chain). Each of the donors was a healthy adult who was HIV-negative and had not had a recent acute infection or vaccination. CDR3 size: 14 residues. Unmatched junction bases numbered 2, after V lost 1 base and J lost 7 bases. CDR1 and CDR2 from the germline V gene are SGHDT and YYEEEE. The data stem from a study of shared clonotypes between healthy human individuals. For the study at large: The donor group consisted of two women and a few men, aged 18 to 49. Plates per donor: three CD4 naive, three CD4 memory, two CD8 naive, one CD8 memory.

TCRdb's table, derived via immunoSEQ multiplex PCR, lists solely in-frame clones and lacks some. Of 2 million to 3 million clones listed, around 94% were seen once; the top ten hold 0.13% to 0.15%. This chain links TRBV5-6 with TRBJ2-1; 10 positions match TRBD2. The sample comprised naive CD4+ T cells sorted from blood. Indicated subset: CD45RA+ positively selected. This receptor was taken from a man aged 18 to 35 in good health. The CDR3 loop is CASSLSGGANEQFF. The CDR3 bases are TGTGCCAGCAGCTTGAGCGGGGGGGCGAATGAGCAGTTCTTC.